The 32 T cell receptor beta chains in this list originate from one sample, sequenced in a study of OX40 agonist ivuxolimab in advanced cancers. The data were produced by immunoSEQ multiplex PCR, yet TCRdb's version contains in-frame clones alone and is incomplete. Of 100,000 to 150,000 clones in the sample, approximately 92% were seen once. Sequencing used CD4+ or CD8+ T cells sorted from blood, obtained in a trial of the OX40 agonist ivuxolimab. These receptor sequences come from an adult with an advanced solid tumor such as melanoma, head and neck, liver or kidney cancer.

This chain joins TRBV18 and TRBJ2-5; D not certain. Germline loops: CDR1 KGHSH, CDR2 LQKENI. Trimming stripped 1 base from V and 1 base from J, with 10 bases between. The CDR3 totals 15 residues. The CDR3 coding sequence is TGTGCCAGCTCACCACAAATGGAGATCCAAGAGACCCAGTACTTC. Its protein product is CASSPQMEIQETQYF.

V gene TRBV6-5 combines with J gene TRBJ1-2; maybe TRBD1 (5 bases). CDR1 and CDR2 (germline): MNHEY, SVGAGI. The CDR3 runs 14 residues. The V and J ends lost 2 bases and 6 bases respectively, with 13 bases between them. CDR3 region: CASSYRSREDGYTF. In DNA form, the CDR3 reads TGTGCCAGCAGTTACAGGAGCAGGGAGGATGGCTACACCTTC.

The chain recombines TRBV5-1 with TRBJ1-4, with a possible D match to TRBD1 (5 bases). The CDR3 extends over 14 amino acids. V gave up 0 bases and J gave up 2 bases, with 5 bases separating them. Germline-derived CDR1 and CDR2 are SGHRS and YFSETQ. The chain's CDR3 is CASSLGQTNEKLFF. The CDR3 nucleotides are TGCGCCAGCAGCTTGGGACAGACTAATGAAAAACTGTTTTTT.

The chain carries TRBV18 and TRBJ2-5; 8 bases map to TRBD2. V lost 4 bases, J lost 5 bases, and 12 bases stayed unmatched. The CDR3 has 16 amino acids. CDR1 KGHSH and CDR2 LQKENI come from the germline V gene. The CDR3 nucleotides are TGTGCCAGCTCACTTAGTCCCGGGACTAGGGCCGAGACCCAGTACTTC. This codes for CASSLSPGTRAETQYF.

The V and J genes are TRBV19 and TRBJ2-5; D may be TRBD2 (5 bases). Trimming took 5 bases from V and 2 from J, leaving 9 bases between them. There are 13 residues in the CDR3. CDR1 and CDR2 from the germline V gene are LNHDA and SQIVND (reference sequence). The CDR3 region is CASSPSGQETQYF. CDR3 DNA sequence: TGTGCCAGTAGTCCATCGGGACAAGAGACCCAGTACTTC.

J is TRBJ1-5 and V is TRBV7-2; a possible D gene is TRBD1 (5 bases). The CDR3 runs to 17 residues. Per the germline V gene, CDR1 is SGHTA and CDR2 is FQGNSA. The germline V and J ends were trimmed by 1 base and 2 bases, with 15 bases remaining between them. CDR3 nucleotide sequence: TGTGCCAGCAGCTTAGGGGGGGGTGGAGCGGGCAATCAGCCCCAGCATTTT. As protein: CASSLGGGGAGNQPQHF.

Here the CDR3 reads CASSLLTGTQTQYF. CDR3 nucleotide sequence: TGTGCCAGCAGCCTCTTGACAGGGACGCAGACCCAGTACTTC. The V call is TRBV28, the J call TRBJ2-5, with TRBD1 identical over 7 bases. With 6 bases clipped from V and 6 bases from J, the junction kept 10 bases outside the gene matches. The CDR3 has 14 amino acids. Germline loops: CDR1 MDHEN, CDR2 SYDVKM.

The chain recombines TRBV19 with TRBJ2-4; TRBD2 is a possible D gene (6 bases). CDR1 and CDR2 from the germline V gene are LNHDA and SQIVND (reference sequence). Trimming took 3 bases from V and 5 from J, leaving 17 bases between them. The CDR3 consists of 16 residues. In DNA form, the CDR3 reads TGTGCCAGTAGTATCGAAGGTAGCGGATATCAAAACATTCAGTACTTC. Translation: CASSIEGSGYQNIQYF.

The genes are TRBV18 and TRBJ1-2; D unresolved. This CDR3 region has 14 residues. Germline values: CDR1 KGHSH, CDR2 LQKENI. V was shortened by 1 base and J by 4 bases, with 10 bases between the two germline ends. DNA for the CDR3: TGTGCCAGCTCACCACGGGAAGGAAGCTATGGCTACACCTTC. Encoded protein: CASSPREGSYGYTF.

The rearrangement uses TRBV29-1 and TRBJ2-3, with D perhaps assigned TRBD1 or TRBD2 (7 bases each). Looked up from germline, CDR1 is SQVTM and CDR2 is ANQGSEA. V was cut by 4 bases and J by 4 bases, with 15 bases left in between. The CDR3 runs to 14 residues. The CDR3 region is CSVALAGGADTQYF. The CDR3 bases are TGCAGCGTTGCACTAGCAGGGGGGGCAGATACGCAGTATTTT.

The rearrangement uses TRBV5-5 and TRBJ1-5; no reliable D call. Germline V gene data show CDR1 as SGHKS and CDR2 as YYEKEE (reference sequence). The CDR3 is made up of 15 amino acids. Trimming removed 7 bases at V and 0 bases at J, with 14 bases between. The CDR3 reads CASAPRLGSNQPQHF. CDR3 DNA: TGTGCCAGCGCTCCTAGGTTGGGTAGCAATCAGCCCCAGCATTTT.

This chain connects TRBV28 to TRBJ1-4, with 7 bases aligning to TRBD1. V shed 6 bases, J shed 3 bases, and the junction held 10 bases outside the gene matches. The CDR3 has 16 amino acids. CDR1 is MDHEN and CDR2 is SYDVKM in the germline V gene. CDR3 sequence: CASRPSGGGSNEKLFF. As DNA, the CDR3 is TGTGCCAGCAGGCCCTCAGGGGGTGGGTCTAATGAAAAACTGTTTTTT. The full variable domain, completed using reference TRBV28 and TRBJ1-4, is DVKVTQSSRYLVKRTGEKVFLECVQDMDHENMFWYRQDPGLGLRLIYFSYDVKMKEKGDIPEGYSVSREKKERFSLILESASTNQTSMYLCASRPSGGGSNEKLFFGSGTQLSVL.

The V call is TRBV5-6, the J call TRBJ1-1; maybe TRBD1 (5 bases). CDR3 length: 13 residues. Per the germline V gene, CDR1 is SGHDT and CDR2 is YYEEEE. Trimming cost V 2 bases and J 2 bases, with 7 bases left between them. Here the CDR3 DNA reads TGTGCCAGCAGCTTAGGGGTCAACACTGAAGCTTTCTTT. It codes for CASSLGVNTEAFF.

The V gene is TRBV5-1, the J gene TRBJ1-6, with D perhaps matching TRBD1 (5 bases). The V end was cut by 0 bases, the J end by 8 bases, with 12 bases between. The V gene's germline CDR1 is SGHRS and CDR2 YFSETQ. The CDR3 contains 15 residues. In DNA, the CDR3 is TGCGCCAGCAGCTTGGGCGGCCTAGGGGATTCACCCCTCCACTTT. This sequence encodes CASSLGGLGDSPLHF.

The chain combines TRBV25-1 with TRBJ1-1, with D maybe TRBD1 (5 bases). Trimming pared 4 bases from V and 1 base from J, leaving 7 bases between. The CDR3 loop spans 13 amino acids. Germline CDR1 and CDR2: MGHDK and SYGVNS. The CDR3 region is CASSVGGNTEAFF. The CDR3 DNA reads TGTGCCAGCAGTGTCGGGGGGAACACTGAAGCTTTCTTT. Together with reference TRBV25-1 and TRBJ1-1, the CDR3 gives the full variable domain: EADIYQTPRYLVIGTGKKITLECSQTMGHDKMYWYQQDPGMELHLIHYSYGVNSTEKGDLSSESTVSRIRTEHFPLTLESARPSHTSQYLCASSVGGNTEAFFGQGTRLTVV.

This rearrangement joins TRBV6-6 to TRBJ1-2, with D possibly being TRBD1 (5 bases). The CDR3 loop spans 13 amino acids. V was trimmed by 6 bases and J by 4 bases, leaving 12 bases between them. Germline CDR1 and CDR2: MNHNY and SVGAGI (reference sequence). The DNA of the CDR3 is TGTGCCAGCAGCCTCCGGGACGGCTATGGCTACACCTTC. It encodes CASSLRDGYGYTF.

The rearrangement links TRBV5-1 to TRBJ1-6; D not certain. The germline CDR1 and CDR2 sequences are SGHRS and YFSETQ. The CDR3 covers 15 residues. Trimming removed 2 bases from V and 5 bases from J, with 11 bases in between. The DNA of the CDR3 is TGCGCCAGCAGCTTACGACCTGGGGATAATTCACCCCTCCACTTT. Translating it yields CASSLRPGDNSPLHF.

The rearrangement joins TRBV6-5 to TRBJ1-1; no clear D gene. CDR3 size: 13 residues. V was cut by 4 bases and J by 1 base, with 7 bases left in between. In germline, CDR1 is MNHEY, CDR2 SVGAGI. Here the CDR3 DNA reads TGTGCCAGCAGTTGGACCCAGAACACTGAAGCTTTCTTT. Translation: CASSWTQNTEAFF.

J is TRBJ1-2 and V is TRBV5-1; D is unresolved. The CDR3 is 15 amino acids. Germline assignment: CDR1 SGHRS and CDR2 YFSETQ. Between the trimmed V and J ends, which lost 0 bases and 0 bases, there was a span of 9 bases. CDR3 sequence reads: CASSLEVVSNYGYTF. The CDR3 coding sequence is TGCGCCAGCAGCTTGGAAGTAGTGTCTAACTATGGCTACACCTTC.

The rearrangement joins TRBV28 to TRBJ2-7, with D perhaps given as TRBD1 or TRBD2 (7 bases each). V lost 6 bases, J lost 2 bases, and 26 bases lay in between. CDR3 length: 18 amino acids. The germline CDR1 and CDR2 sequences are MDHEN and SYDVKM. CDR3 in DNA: TGTGCCAGCAGGGGAGCGGGACAGCCCTTCTCGGCCCCCTACGAGCAGTACTTC. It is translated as CASRGAGQPFSAPYEQYF. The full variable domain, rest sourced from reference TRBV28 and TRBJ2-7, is DVKVTQSSRYLVKRTGEKVFLECVQDMDHENMFWYRQDPGLGLRLIYFSYDVKMKEKGDIPEGYSVSREKKERFSLILESASTNQTSMYLCASRGAGQPFSAPYEQYFGPGTRLTVT.

CDR3 in DNA: TGTGCCAGCAGCGTACGGGGGGGTGTTGGAGATACGCAGTATTTT. Its protein product is CASSVRGGVGDTQYF. This sequence joins TRBV9 and TRBJ2-3, with 8 nucleotides matching TRBD2. V gave up 1 base and J gave up 5 bases; unmatched junction bases: 6. CDR3 length: 15 residues. Germline CDR1 and CDR2: SGDLS and YYNGEE.

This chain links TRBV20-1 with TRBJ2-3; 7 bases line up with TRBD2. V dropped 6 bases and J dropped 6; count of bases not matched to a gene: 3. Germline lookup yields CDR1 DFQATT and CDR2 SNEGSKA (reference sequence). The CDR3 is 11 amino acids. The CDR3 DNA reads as TGCAGTGCCGGGAGGCGTGATACGCAGTATTTT. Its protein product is CSAGRRDTQYF.

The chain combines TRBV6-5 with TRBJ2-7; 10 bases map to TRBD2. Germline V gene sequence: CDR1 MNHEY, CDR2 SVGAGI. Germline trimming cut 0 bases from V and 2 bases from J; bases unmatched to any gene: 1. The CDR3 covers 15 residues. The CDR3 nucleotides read TGTGCCAGCAGTTACTCCAGCGGGGGGGCCTACGAGCAGTACTTC. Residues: CASSYSSGGAYEQYF.

In DNA form, the CDR3 reads TGTGCCAGTAGGGGAGTGACAGATACGCAGTATTTT. Translated: CASRGVTDTQYF. The chain combines TRBV19 with TRBJ2-3; possible D gene TRBD2, 5 bases. The germline V gene has CDR1 LNHDA and CDR2 SQIVND (reference sequence). V was trimmed by 6 bases and J by 3 bases, leaving 7 bases between them. The CDR3 sequence is 12 residues long.

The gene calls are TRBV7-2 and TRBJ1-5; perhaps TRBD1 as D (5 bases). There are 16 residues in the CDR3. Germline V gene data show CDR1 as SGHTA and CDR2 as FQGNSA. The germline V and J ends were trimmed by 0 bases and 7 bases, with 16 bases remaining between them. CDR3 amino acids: CASSLAGGGPDQPQHF. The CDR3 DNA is TGTGCCAGCAGCTTAGCCGGGGGGGGTCCTGACCAGCCCCAGCATTTT. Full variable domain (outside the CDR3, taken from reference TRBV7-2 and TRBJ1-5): GAGVSQSPSNKVTEKGKDVELRCDPISGHTALYWYRQSLGQGLEFLIYFQGNSAPDKSGLPSDRFSAERTGGSVSTLTIQRTQQEDSAVYLCASSLAGGGPDQPQHFGDGTRLSIL.

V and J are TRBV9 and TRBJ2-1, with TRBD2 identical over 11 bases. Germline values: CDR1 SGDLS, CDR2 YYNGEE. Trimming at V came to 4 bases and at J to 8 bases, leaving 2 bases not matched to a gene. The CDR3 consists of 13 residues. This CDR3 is CASSLAGGHEQFF. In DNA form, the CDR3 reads TGTGCCAGCAGCTTAGCGGGGGGGCATGAGCAGTTCTTC.

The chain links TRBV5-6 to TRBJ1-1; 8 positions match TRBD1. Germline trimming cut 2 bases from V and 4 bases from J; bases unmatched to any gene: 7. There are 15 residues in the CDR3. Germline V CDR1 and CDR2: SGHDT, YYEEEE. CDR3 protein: CASSFGPTGATEAFF. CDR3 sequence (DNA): TGTGCCAGCAGCTTTGGACCGACAGGGGCCACTGAAGCTTTCTTT.

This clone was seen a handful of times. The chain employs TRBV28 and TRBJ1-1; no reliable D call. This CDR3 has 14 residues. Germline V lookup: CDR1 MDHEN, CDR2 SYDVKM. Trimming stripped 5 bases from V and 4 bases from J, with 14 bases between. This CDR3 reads CASSPRGSATEAFF. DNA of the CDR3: TGTGCCAGCAGTCCGCGAGGGTCGGCCACTGAAGCTTTCTTT.

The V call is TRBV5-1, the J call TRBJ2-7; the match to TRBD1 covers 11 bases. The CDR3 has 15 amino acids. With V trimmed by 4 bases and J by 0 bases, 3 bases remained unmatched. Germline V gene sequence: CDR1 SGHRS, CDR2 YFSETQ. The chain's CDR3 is CASSHGTGGSYEQYF. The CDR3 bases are TGCGCCAGCAGCCACGGGACAGGGGGCTCCTACGAGCAGTACTTC.

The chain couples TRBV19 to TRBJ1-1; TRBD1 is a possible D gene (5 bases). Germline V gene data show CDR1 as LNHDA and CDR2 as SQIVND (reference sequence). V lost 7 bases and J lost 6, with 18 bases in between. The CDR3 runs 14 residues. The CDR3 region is CASTPRQGPSEAFF. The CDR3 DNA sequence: TGTGCCAGTACCCCGCGGCAGGGACCATCTGAAGCTTTCTTT.

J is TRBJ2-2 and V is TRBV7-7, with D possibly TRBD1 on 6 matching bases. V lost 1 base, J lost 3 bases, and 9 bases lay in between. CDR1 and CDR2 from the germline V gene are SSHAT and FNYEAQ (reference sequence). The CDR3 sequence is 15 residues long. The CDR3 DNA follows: TGTGCCAGCAGCTTAGGAGGACAGTACACCGGGGAGCTGTTTTTT. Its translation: CASSLGGQYTGELFF.

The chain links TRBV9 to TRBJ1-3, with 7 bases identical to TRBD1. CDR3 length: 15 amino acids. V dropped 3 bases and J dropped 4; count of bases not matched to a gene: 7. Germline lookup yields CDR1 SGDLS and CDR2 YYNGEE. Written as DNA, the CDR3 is TGTGCCAGCAGCGCGCAGGGGGGATTGGGAAACACCATATATTTT. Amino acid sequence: CASSAQGGLGNTIYF.